This section outlines one TCR beta chain sequence together with its context. It has no known antigen specificity. Per-base quality was not reported, and no clone a single base away is much larger than it. TCR cDNA was made using 5'RACE template switching, a step that added a universal primer site and unique molecular identifiers. Priming of cDNA synthesis was performed from both the TCR alpha and TCR beta constant segments. Library amplification used two PCR steps, and the second PCR step added sample barcodes and sequencing adapters. Sequencing of the libraries was done on either Illumina HiSeq 2500 (2x100 bp) or NovaSeq (2x150 bp). As for how the authors treated the data: Reads were demultiplexed and collapsed into UMI consensus sequences with MIGEC, and V(D)J alignment was performed with MiXCR. Using edgeR on replicate PBMC samples, clonotypes were called vaccine-responding if FDR was below 0.01 and the log2 fold change was above 5 up to day 15. CD4 or CD8 identity was assigned to each bulk clonotype according to whether the clonotype was present at higher abundance in the sequenced CD4 repertoire or the sequenced CD8 repertoire. Using fastp trimming at Q25 and MiXCR clonotype assembly, TCRdb reanalyzed the public sequencing data and kept in-frame beta chains. Each record represents a unique CDR3 protein, reported with the most common genes and DNA among its rows. TCRdb assigned the V and J calls; the authors' analysis was not used. This sample holds 550,000 or so distinct CDR3 sequences; 15% to 20% were observed only once. The ten largest clones add up to roughly an eighth of the sample.

The sample originates from a study of T cells after yellow fever vaccination (dated by TCRdb to between 2018 and 2021). Looking at the study overall: The SMART-Seq v4 Ultra Low Input RNA kit was used to prepare libraries from fractions with low cell numbers. Two healthy male donors made up the cohort, one aged 18 to 30 years and the other aged 30 to 40 years. Bulk TCR alpha and beta repertoires were sequenced longitudinally to track T-cell clones before and after primary and booster YFV17D yellow fever vaccination. Bulk PBMC replicates and cell subsets were isolated from blood drawn at multiple timepoints before and after both primary and secondary immunization. The study at large found these results: The study included only two donors, which limits how far the findings can be generalized. Computational filtering was needed because FACS-sorted repertoires could contain abundant contaminating clonotypes from the bulk population. After the booster, most clones that had expanded after primary vaccination were detected again (around 96% of CD4 and 88% of CD8), suggesting broad maintenance of memory. A small fraction of clonotypes appeared in both the CD4 and CD8 compartments, likely as a result of convergent recombination. The secondary T-cell response was weaker than the primary response but faster, peaking on day 5 instead of day 15.

V loses 7 bases at its end and J loses 4 bases; junction bases beyond the gene matches: 17. Including cysteine and phenylalanine, the CDR3 has 17 amino acids. The kept DNA is CDR3 alone, 51 bases in frame from the first base. The germline V gene encodes CDR1 MNHNS and CDR2 SASEGT. The treatment or condition label for this specimen denotes: live attenuated yellow fever vaccine strain. At each blood-draw timepoint, two biological replicates of bulk PBMCs were obtained. A standard Ficoll-Paque protocol was used to isolate PBMCs from peripheral blood. TriZol was used to extract RNA from bulk PBMCs, CD4 and CD8 fractions, and dextramer-positive and dextramer-negative fractions.

Sequencing used PBMCs, obtained 15 days after the yellow fever booster vaccination. Rearrangement joined TRBV6-1 to TRBJ2-3, with TRBD2 identical over 7 junction bases. The sequence was collected from a man younger than 40 who received the YFV17D yellow fever vaccine. CDR3 protein: CASTPQFAGDVADTQYF. The nucleotide sequence reads TGTGCCAGCACCCCCCAGTTTGCGGGAGATGTAGCAGATACGCAGTATTTT.